Shown below are 28 T cell receptor beta chains from a single sample sequenced in a study of vaccination and CD4 T cells after COVID-19 (dated by TCRdb to between 2021 and 2024). The antigens these receptors bind are not known. Receptors were amplified or captured by PCR. TCRdb lists the instrument as Illumina iSeq 100. DNA from cultured CD4+ T cells underwent TCR sequencing with the Oncomine TCR Beta short-read assay at the Johns Hopkins FTIC core. In-frame beta chains were kept once TCRdb had trimmed the public reads at Q25 with fastp and called clones with MiXCR. One record per CDR3 amino acid sequence lists the most common genes and DNA. The sample yields over 20,000 distinct CDR3 sequences; about 40% were counted once. Around 9.9% of the sample lies in the top ten. The sample's treatment or condition, from its label and the paper: roughly 11-day PBMC culture with coronavirus spike peptide pools or control peptides (ViraFEST assay).

The sequencing input was CD4+ T cells from blood, cultured in vitro. These receptors originate from a human donor who had recovered from COVID-19.

The V and J genes are TRBV7-9 and TRBJ2-2, with 11 nucleotides matching TRBD2. Germline values: CDR1 SEHNR, CDR2 FQNEAQ (reference sequence). The CDR3 is made up of 18 amino acids. V shed 3 bases and J 2 bases; nucleotides not matched to a gene: 8. In nucleotides, the CDR3 is TGTGCCAGCAGCTTTCTGACTAGCGGGATTCCTAACACCGGGGAGCTGTTTTTT. As protein: CASSFLTSGIPNTGELFF.

This clonotype was recorded a few times. The V gene is TRBV12-3 or TRBV12-4, the J gene TRBJ2-3, with a tentative D call TRBD1 (6 bases). The ends were cut back, 6 bases at V and 6 bases at J, with 10 bases in the middle. The CDR3 totals 12 residues. CDR3 region: CASSRTEDTQYF. CDR3 coding DNA: TGTGCCAGCAGCCGGACAGAGGATACGCAGTATTTT.

This clonotype was picked up a small number of times. The chain carries TRBV20-1 and TRBJ1-1; TRBD1 agrees at 7 bases. In germline, CDR1 is DFQATT, CDR2 SNEGSKA (reference sequence). With V trimmed by 2 bases and J by 3 bases, 3 bases remained unmatched. The CDR3 loop spans 13 amino acids. The chain's CDR3 is CSARKDRYTEAFF. The DNA for the CDR3 is TGCAGTGCTAGAAAGGACAGGTACACTGAAGCTTTCTTT.

Points on this clonotype: The junction does not match germline at one end; this may be a read error. This rearrangement joins TRBV2 to TRBJ2-7, with D possibly being TRBD1 or TRBD2 (5 bases each). Germline-derived CDR1 and CDR2 are SNHLY and FYNNEI. The CDR3 sequence is 15 residues long. In nucleotides, the CDR3 is TGTGCCAGCAGGGAAGGGTCGGGGCAGGGATACGAGCAGTACTTC. It yields the protein CASREGSGQGYEQYF.

This chain joins TRBV5-8 and TRBJ2-3; perhaps TRBD1 as D (6 bases). Germline V gives CDR1 SGHTS, CDR2 YDEGEE. Trimming removed 0 bases at V and 6 bases at J, with 17 bases between. This CDR3 is built from 16 residues. CDR3 protein: CASSLGTATLRDTQYF. CDR3 bases: TGTGCCAGCAGCTTGGGGACAGCCACCCTCAGGGATACGCAGTATTTT.

Points on this clonotype: The junction shows a germline mismatch at one end, possibly a read error. This chain connects TRBV3-1 to TRBJ2-3, with D tentatively TRBD1 (5 bases). The germline V gene has CDR1 LGHDT and CDR2 YNNKEL (reference sequence). The CDR3 runs 11 residues. CDR3 region: CASSLEGAWDF. The CDR3 nucleotides are TGTGCCAGCAGCCTCGAAGGGGCTTGGGATTTT.

The V gene is TRBV28, the J gene TRBJ1-5; 9 bases agree with TRBD1. V shed 7 bases and J 2 bases; nucleotides not matched to a gene: 6. From germline, CDR1 is MDHEN and CDR2 SYDVKM. This CDR3 has 15 residues. The DNA of the CDR3 is TGTGCCAGCACTACAGGGGGCGTTGGCAATCAGCCCCAGCATTTT. Amino acid sequence: CASTTGGVGNQPQHF.

J is TRBJ2-3 and V is TRBV7-9; 9 bases align to TRBD1. The length of the CDR3 is 16 residues. J lost 0 bases, V lost 5 bases, and 6 bases had no gene match. In germline, CDR1 is SEHNR, CDR2 FQNEAQ (reference sequence). CDR3: CASSGDREGSTDTQYF. In DNA form, the CDR3 reads TGTGCCAGCAGCGGGGACAGGGAAGGTAGCACAGATACGCAGTATTTT. Full variable domain (missing parts from reference TRBV7-9 and TRBJ2-3): DTGVSQNPRHKITKRGQNVTFRCDPISEHNRLYWYRQTLGQGPEFLTYFQNEAQLEKSRLLSDRFSAERPKGSFSTLEIQRTEQGDSAMYLCASSGDREGSTDTQYFGPGTRLTVL.

This rearrangement joins TRBV24-1 to TRBJ1-2; D remains unclear. The CDR3 is 14 residues long. Trimming took 4 bases from V and 4 from J, leaving 12 bases between them. Germline V gene lookup returns CDR1 KGHDR and CDR2 SFDVKD. The CDR3: CATSENQESYGYTF. For the CDR3, the DNA is TGTGCCACCAGTGAGAACCAGGAAAGCTATGGCTACACCTTC.

V usage is TRBV29-1 and J usage is TRBJ1-2; weak D call: TRBD1 (6 bases). From germline, CDR1 is SQVTM and CDR2 ANQGSEA. Trimming cost V 6 bases and J 6 bases, with 17 bases left between them. The CDR3 runs 13 residues. The DNA for the CDR3 is TGCAGCGTCCAGGTCGGGGGGGCGAATGGCTACACCTTC. Protein product: CSVQVGGANGYTF.

The chain is built from TRBV7-6 and TRBJ2-7, with TRBD2 matching over 14 bases. Germline CDR1 and CDR2: SGHVS and FNYEAQ. V dropped 6 bases and J dropped 8; count of bases not matched to a gene: 9. The CDR3 is 15 residues long. The DNA for the CDR3 is TGTGCCAGCAGGGAAGGGACTAGCGGGGGCACGCAGCAGTACTTC. Amino acids: CASREGTSGGTQQYF.

This clonotype has a single count. Its ends do not fully match the called genes, so a read error is possible. The chain links TRBV7-7 to TRBJ2-5; 8 bases are a match to TRBD2. The CDR3 sequence is 15 residues long. Per germline, CDR1 SSHAT and CDR2 FNYEAQ (reference sequence). This CDR3 reads CASSLSGAGKETQYF. The CDR3 DNA sequence: TGTGCTAGCAGCCTTAGCGGGGCGGGGAAGGAGACCCAGTACTTC.

This clonotype has more than one count but fewer than ten. This chain joins TRBV6-1 and TRBJ2-7; D might be TRBD2 (5 bases). Germline V CDR1 and CDR2: MNHNS, SASEGT. V was shortened by 4 bases and J by 3 bases, with 10 bases between the two germline ends. The CDR3 length is 13 residues. CDR3 nucleotides: TGTGCCAGCAGTGGGAGGACTTTCTACGAGCAGTACTTC. Its translation is CASSGRTFYEQYF.

This clonotype was seen more than once but under ten times. V is TRBV20-1 and J is TRBJ1-1; D not certain. The V end was cut by 5 bases, the J end by 10 bases, with 11 bases between. CDR1 DFQATT and CDR2 SNEGSKA come from the germline V gene (reference sequence). The length of the CDR3 is 10 residues. CDR3 region: CSALIGRAFF. The DNA for the CDR3 is TGCAGTGCTCTGATAGGGCGAGCTTTCTTT.

This chain links TRBV6-5 with TRBJ2-2, with D perhaps being TRBD1 or TRBD2 (5 bases each). Trimming took off 4 bases at V and 6 bases at J, with 21 bases between the two ends. Germline values: CDR1 MNHEY, CDR2 SVGAGI. This CDR3 region has 17 residues. The DNA of the CDR3 is TGTGCCAGCAGTTCACTCGCCGGGACCTTCAAAGCCGGGGAGCTGTTTTTT. Its translation: CASSSLAGTFKAGELFF.

The CDR3 DNA reads as TGCGCCAGCAGCTTCCAAGAGACCCAGTACTTC. Residues: CASSFQETQYF. This sequence joins TRBV5-1 and TRBJ2-5; D not certain. Trimming took off 2 bases at V and 1 base at J, with 0 bases between the two ends. Per the germline V gene, CDR1 is SGHRS and CDR2 is YFSETQ. The CDR3 runs 11 residues.

The chain recombines TRBV6-5 with TRBJ2-1; TRBD1 agrees at 7 bases. The CDR3 length is 15 residues. CDR1 MNHEY and CDR2 SVGAGI come from the germline V gene. J gave up 6 bases and V 2 bases, and 7 bases lay outside the gene matches. The chain's CDR3 is CASSYTGAPSNEQFF. The DNA for the CDR3 is TGTGCCAGCAGTTACACAGGGGCCCCAAGCAATGAGCAGTTCTTC.

The V gene is TRBV20-1, the J gene TRBJ1-1; 7 positions match TRBD1. The length of the CDR3 is 15 residues. V shed 0 bases, J shed 2 bases, and the junction held 6 bases outside the gene matches. The V gene's germline CDR1 is DFQATT and CDR2 SNEGSKA (reference sequence). CDR3 in amino acids: CSARDAGQLNTEAFF. The CDR3 region has the DNA TGCAGTGCTAGAGATGCGGGACAGCTAAACACTGAAGCTTTCTTT.

The chain combines TRBV7-3 with TRBJ1-1; the D is unclear. The CDR3 loop spans 14 amino acids. Trimming stripped 5 bases from V and 2 bases from J, with 12 bases between. Germline-derived CDR1 and CDR2 are SGHTA and FQGTGA. The CDR3 DNA follows: TGTGCCAGCAGCGTTAGAATGTTAAACACTGAAGCTTTCTTT. Translation gives CASSVRMLNTEAFF.

This clonotype occurred a few times. In DNA form, the CDR3 reads TGCGCCAGCAGCCCGGGACTAGCGGGGCGAGAGACCCAGTACTTC. Its protein product is CASSPGLAGRETQYF. The V gene is TRBV5-1, the J gene TRBJ2-5; 13 nucleotides line up with TRBD2. The CDR3 length is 15 residues. Germline V gives CDR1 SGHRS, CDR2 YFSETQ. Germline trimming cut 4 bases from V and 4 bases from J; bases unmatched to any gene: 4. Full variable domain (outside the CDR3, taken from reference TRBV5-1 and TRBJ2-5): KAGVTQTPRYLIKTRGQQVTLSCSPISGHRSVSWYQQTPGQGLQFLFEYFSETQRNKGNFPGRFSGRQFSNSRSEMNVSTLELGDSALYLCASSPGLAGRETQYFGPGTRLLVL.

This clonotype occurred once. This chain connects TRBV5-1 to TRBJ1-1; D perhaps matches TRBD1 (6 bases). This CDR3 spans 13 amino acids. The ends were cut back, 7 bases at V and 6 bases at J, with 16 bases in the middle. The germline CDR1 and CDR2 sequences are SGHRS and YFSETQ. The CDR3 loop reads CASGGGVRPEAFF. In nucleotides, the CDR3 is TGCGCCAGCGGGGGCGGGGTCAGGCCTGAAGCTTTCTTT.

V is TRBV2 and J is TRBJ2-5; 9 positions agree with TRBD1. Trimming removed 6 bases from V and 7 bases from J; junction bases left unmatched: 9. This CDR3 has 14 amino acids. CDR1 and CDR2 from the germline V gene are SNHLY and FYNNEI. The CDR3 sequence is CASRPGQGSGTQYF. In DNA form, the CDR3 reads TGTGCCAGCAGGCCTGGACAGGGGTCAGGGACCCAGTACTTC.

V gene TRBV24-1 combines with J gene TRBJ1-5; D call uncertain. This CDR3 spans 16 amino acids. V lost 2 bases, J lost 7 bases, and 17 bases lay in between. Germline V gene data show CDR1 as KGHDR and CDR2 as SFDVKD. CDR3 sequence (DNA): TGTGCCACCAGTGATTCCCGACGCGGGGTTCGACAGCCCCAGCATTTT. Amino acids: CATSDSRRGVRQPQHF.

The chain uses TRBV9 and TRBJ1-6; TRBD1 matches 9 bases. V shed 3 bases, J shed 9 bases, and the junction held 7 bases outside the gene matches. CDR1 SGDLS and CDR2 YYNGEE come from the germline V gene. The CDR3 covers 15 residues. CDR3 DNA: TGTGCCAGCAGCGCCCTAACAGGGGGCTCTTCACCCCTCCACTTT. Its protein product is CASSALTGGSSPLHF.

The CDR3 DNA is TGTGCCAGCCCGGGACGGCCTTCACAAGAGACCCAGTACTTC. This translates into CASPGRPSQETQYF. V is TRBV28 and J is TRBJ2-5; the D gene could be TRBD1 or TRBD2 (5 bases each). The CDR3 runs to 14 residues. Trimming removed 8 bases from V and 2 bases from J, with 15 bases in between. Germline V gene data show CDR1 as MDHEN and CDR2 as SYDVKM.

This chain joins TRBV28 and TRBJ2-7, with D possibly called TRBD1 or TRBD2 (6 bases each). V gave up 2 bases and J gave up 7 bases, with 18 bases separating them. In germline, CDR1 is MDHEN, CDR2 SYDVKM. This CDR3 comprises 15 residues. The CDR3 loop reads CASSLIQGGMREQYF. CDR3 sequence (DNA): TGTGCCAGCAGTTTAATACAGGGAGGAATGCGAGAGCAGTACTTC.

The rearrangement links TRBV28 to TRBJ1-2; 8 bases align to TRBD1. With V trimmed by 6 bases and J by 1 base, 10 bases remained unmatched. CDR3 length equals 16 residues. Per the germline V gene, CDR1 is MDHEN and CDR2 is SYDVKM. The CDR3 sequence is CASRLLRQGHNYGYTF. The DNA for the CDR3 is TGTGCCAGCAGGCTACTTCGACAGGGGCATAACTATGGCTACACCTTC.

The chain combines TRBV5-1 with TRBJ1-2; perhaps TRBD1 as D (6 bases). The germline V gene has CDR1 SGHRS and CDR2 YFSETQ. CDR3 length: 15 residues. With 4 bases removed from V and 4 bases from J, the gap between germline ends came to 17 bases. CDR3: CASSLQGGGSYGYTF. The CDR3 region has the DNA TGCGCCAGCAGCCTCCAAGGGGGGGGTAGCTATGGCTACACCTTC.